This entry describes one TCR beta chain. Its antigen remains undetermined. Base qualities were left out, and no much larger clone turns up one base away. TCRbeta CDR3 regions were amplified from genomic DNA using the immunoSEQ Assay, a bias-controlled multiplex PCR. On the study's bioinformatics: The number of nucleated cells in each sample was estimated from the amplification of reference gene primers within the assay. Sequence reads were collapsed and filtered to measure the absolute abundance of every unique TCRbeta CDR3 rearrangement. For each sample, productive Simpson clonality was calculated as the square root of Simpson's diversity index over productive rearrangements. This is the immuneACCESS table as TCRdb keeps it, with only in-frame sequences that have V and J called. A part of the clones is gone; compared with another copy, unresolved V genes explain less than half, and the rest is unexplained. From that table come the V and J calls and clone size; the DNA was used to work out D and trimming. The sample records some 350,000 clones, around four fifths of which are singletons. The ten largest clones take up about 2.7% of the sample.

Each collaborating institution followed its own protocols to collect whole blood in K2EDTA tubes. For TCRbeta analysis, collaborators shipped samples as frozen whole blood, isolated PBMCs, or DNA extracted from either of those sample types. These data belong to a study of blood T cell repertoires in COVID-19 (dated by TCRdb to about 2020). About the study as a whole: Samples covering the acute and convalescent phases of COVID-19 were provided by collaborators in the United States, Italy and Spain. The prospective study material was composed of cDNA or gDNA derived from T cells, B-cell-depleted T cells, or PBMCs. Samples came from the ongoing ImmuneRACE study (first 160 participants) plus 1,254 subjects from 6 global collaborators. The repertoires were released in a freely available public database meant as a resource for research on the immune response to SARS-CoV-2. Where HLA class I and class II types were available, the types were taken from metadata supplied by the sample provider, not from assay-based typing. A de-identified subject ID, COVID-19 status, age in years and sex were almost always included in the sample metadata. The dataset comprised deeply sampled blood TCRbeta repertoires from subjects exposed to, actively infected with, or recovered from COVID-19.

General study outcomes and caveats: The amount of clinical and demographic metadata varied by source and participant and was provided uncurated.

The germline V gene gives CDR1 as SGHRS and CDR2 as YFSETQ. The CDR3, cysteine through phenylalanine, is 17 amino acids long. The sequence is cut down to CDR3 DNA, 51 bases in frame from base 1. The junction shows trimming of 0 bases on V and 6 bases on J, plus 19 bases between the germline ends. The source material was peripheral blood. The V and J segments used are TRBV5-1 and TRBJ2-1; no D gene can be assigned with confidence. The clonotype was recovered from a man aged 30 to 45 with active or convalescent COVID-19. CDR3 reads: CASSLAPPYIKTNEQFF. The base sequence is TGCGCCAGCAGCTTGGCCCCTCCCTATATAAAAACCAATGAGCAGTTCTTC.